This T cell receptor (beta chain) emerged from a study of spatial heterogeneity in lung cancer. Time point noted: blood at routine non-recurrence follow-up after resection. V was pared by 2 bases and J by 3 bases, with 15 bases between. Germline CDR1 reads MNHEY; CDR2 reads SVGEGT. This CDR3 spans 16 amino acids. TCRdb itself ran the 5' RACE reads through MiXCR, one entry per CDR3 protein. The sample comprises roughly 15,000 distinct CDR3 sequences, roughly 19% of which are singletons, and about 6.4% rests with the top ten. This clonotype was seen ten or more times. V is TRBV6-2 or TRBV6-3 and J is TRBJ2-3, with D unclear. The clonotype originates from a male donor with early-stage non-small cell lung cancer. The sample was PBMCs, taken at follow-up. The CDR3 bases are TGTGCCAGCAGTTACCCGATGGGTTATTTAACAGATACGCAGTATTTT. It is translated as CASSYPMGYLTDTQYF.